Below, one TCR beta chain is given with its context. The source of the sample is a study of cytomegalovirus exposure and HLA in healthy donors. Sequenced by immunoSEQ multiplex PCR; TCRdb stores in-frame clones only, minus some. The table records under 250,000 clones, roughly 91% of them present only once. The clonotype was recovered from a woman between 18 and 30 years old in good health and CMV-seropositive. The source material was PBMCs.

The CDR3 protein is CASSLVAPGTLQETQYF. The CDR3 region has the DNA TGTGCCAGCAGCTTAGTCGCCCCCGGGACATTGCAAGAGACCCAGTACTTC. The rearrangement uses TRBV11-2 and TRBJ2-5; D may be TRBD1 (6 bases). Germline V gene sequence: CDR1 SGHAT, CDR2 FQNNGV. Trimming shortened V by 1 base and J by 2 bases, and 17 bases separated the two germline ends. The CDR3 runs 17 residues.